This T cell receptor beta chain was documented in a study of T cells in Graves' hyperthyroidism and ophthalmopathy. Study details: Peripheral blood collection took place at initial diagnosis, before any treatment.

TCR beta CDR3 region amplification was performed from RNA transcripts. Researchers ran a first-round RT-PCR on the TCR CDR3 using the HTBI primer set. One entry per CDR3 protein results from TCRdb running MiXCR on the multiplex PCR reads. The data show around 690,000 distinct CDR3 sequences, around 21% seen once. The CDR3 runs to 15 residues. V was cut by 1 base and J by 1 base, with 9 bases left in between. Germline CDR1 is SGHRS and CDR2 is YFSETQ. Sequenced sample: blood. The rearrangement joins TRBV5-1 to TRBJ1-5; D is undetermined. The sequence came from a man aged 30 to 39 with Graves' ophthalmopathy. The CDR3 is CASSLNEPSNQPQHF. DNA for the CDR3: TGCGCCAGCAGCTTGAATGAGCCGAGCAATCAGCCCCAGCATTTT.